This T cell receptor beta chain was captured by sequencing in a study of T cell changes during pregnancy in multiple sclerosis. Repertoires were generated with immunoSEQ multiplex PCR, while TCRdb's copy carries only in-frame clones and drops some. The data show some 68,000 clones, roughly nine tenths seen once. The CDR3 is 13 amino acids. Trimming cost V 2 bases and J 1 base, with 7 bases left between them. CDR1 is SGHRS, CDR2 YFSETQ, per germline. This clonotype was obtained from a female donor with multiple sclerosis, enrolled in a pregnancy study. Sequencing used peripheral blood, obtained in the second trimester of pregnancy. The V call is TRBV5-1, the J call TRBJ2-7; possible D gene TRBD1, 6 bases. The DNA for the CDR3 is TGCGCCAGCAGCTTCAGGGGATCCTACGAGCAGTACTTC. It encodes CASSFRGSYEQYF.